The 13 T cell receptor beta chains below were found in one sample sequenced in a study of cytomegalovirus exposure and HLA in healthy donors (dated by TCRdb to 2015 to 2018). The library was prepared using the immunoSEQ multiplex PCR assay. For the multiplex PCR, a mixture combining 60 forward primers for TCR Vbeta segments and 13 reverse primers for TCR Jbeta segments was used. TCRdb provides this immuneACCESS table in a form limited to in-frame rearrangements. Some clones are lacking; in checked studies, under half of them reflect an unresolved V gene, and why the rest are absent is not known. This sample holds about 150,000 clones; over 75% were observed only once. Around 5.2% of the sample goes to the ten largest clones. The sequenced sample was PBMCs. Every receptor here comes from a woman aged 40-49 years in good health and CMV-seropositive.

The chain is built from TRBV6-5 and TRBJ1-1; D remains unclear. Per the germline V gene, CDR1 is MNHEY and CDR2 is SVGAGI. This CDR3 comprises 12 residues. With 2 bases removed from V and 7 bases from J, the gap between germline ends came to 8 bases. CDR3 DNA: TGTGCCAGCAGTTACCCGAGAAGTGAAGCTTTCTTT. Its translation is CASSYPRSEAFF.

The chain has TRBV28 and TRBJ1-2; perhaps TRBD1 as D (6 bases). CDR1 is MDHEN, CDR2 SYDVKM, per germline. Deletions cut 5 bases from V and 0 bases from J, with 13 bases between. This CDR3 has 15 residues. CDR3 bases: TGTGCCAGCAGTCCCCGGGGGGCAACTAACTATGGCTACACCTTC. The encoded protein is CASSPRGATNYGYTF.

The chain links TRBV14 to TRBJ2-3, with unresolved D. This CDR3 is built from 13 residues. V shed 2 bases and J shed 0 bases, with 3 bases lying between them. CDR1 and CDR2 from the germline V gene are SGHDN and FVKESK. The CDR3 region has the DNA TGTGCCAGCAGCCAACAAAGCACAGATACGCAGTATTTT. Its translation: CASSQQSTDTQYF.

The chain recombines TRBV19 with TRBJ1-1; D is unclear. Germline lookup yields CDR1 LNHDA and CDR2 SQIVND (reference sequence). The CDR3 consists of 14 residues. V lost 1 base and J 4 bases, leaving 10 bases between the germline ends. The CDR3 protein is CASSIVAVRTEAFF. The CDR3 DNA reads TGTGCCAGTAGTATAGTAGCAGTACGCACTGAAGCTTTCTTT.

The chain carries TRBV19 and TRBJ1-4; a possible D gene is TRBD1 (6 bases). There are 15 residues in the CDR3. The V end lost 6 bases, the J end lost 3 bases, and 14 bases lay between the germline ends. Germline lookup yields CDR1 LNHDA and CDR2 SQIVND (reference sequence). The CDR3 spells CASREGQSPNEKLFF. The DNA for the CDR3 is TGTGCCAGTAGGGAAGGACAGTCCCCTAATGAAAAACTGTTTTTT.

This sequence joins TRBV6-1 and TRBJ2-7; tentative D call: TRBD2 (5 bases). Trimming shortened V by 7 bases and J by 4 bases, and 11 bases separated the two germline ends. The CDR3 is 12 amino acids. Germline V lookup: CDR1 MNHNS, CDR2 SASEGT. CDR3 DNA: TGTGCCAGCATTGAGGGCCAGTACGAGCAGTACTTC. Translating gives CASIEGQYEQYF.

DNA for the CDR3: TGTGCCAGCAGTTACCCTGCCGGTAACACTGAAGCTTTCTTT. The encoded protein is CASSYPAGNTEAFF. This chain joins TRBV6-7 and TRBJ1-1; D is ambiguous. TRBV6-7 counts as an open reading frame of uncertain function. The CDR3 extends over 14 amino acids. V was pared by 2 bases and J by 2 bases, with 9 bases between.

This chain joins TRBV15 and TRBJ1-3; D not resolved. V was trimmed by 0 bases and J by 0 bases, leaving 6 bases between them. The length of the CDR3 is 15 residues. Germline values: CDR1 LNHNV, CDR2 YYDKDF (reference sequence). Here the CDR3 reads CATSRDRSSGNTIYF. The CDR3 DNA follows: TGTGCCACCAGCAGAGATCGGAGCTCTGGAAACACCATATATTTT.

In this sample, this clone turned up once. V gene TRBV5-5 combines with J gene TRBJ2-2, with D perhaps matching TRBD1 (6 bases). V gave up 1 base and J gave up 3 bases, with 13 bases separating them. The V gene's germline CDR1 is SGHKS and CDR2 YYEKEE (reference sequence). This CDR3 comprises 16 residues. The DNA of the CDR3 is TGTGCCAGCAGCTTGAATCCAGGGGTGGACACCGGGGAGCTGTTTTTT. Encoded protein: CASSLNPGVDTGELFF.

This chain connects TRBV27 to TRBJ2-3; no definite D call. The V end was cut by 3 bases, the J end by 11 bases, with 9 bases between. The germline V gene has CDR1 MNHEY and CDR2 SMNVEV (reference sequence). CDR3 length: 11 amino acids. The DNA for the CDR3 is TGTGCCAGCAGTTTCAGCGAGAAGCAGTATTTT. Residues: CASSFSEKQYF.

V gene TRBV28 combines with J gene TRBJ1-5; TRBD1 aligns across 8 bases. This CDR3 is built from 18 residues. V lost 6 bases to trimming and J lost 0 bases; unmatched junction nucleotides: 13. Germline CDR1 and CDR2: MDHEN and SYDVKM. The DNA of the CDR3 is TGTGCCAGCAGGCCCTTATGGGACAGGAGTTATAGCAATCAGCCCCAGCATTTT. Its translation is CASRPLWDRSYSNQPQHF.

The V call is TRBV19, the J call TRBJ1-2, with 7 bases identical to TRBD1. V shed 9 bases and J 7 bases; nucleotides not matched to a gene: 8. This CDR3 has 12 residues. Germline V gene lookup returns CDR1 LNHDA and CDR2 SQIVND (reference sequence). CDR3 loop: CASTDRVAGYTF. Written as DNA, the CDR3 is TGTGCCAGCACAGACAGGGTGGCTGGCTACACCTTC.

The V call is TRBV19, the J call TRBJ1-5; the D is unclear. CDR1 and CDR2 (germline): LNHDA, SQIVND (reference sequence). V was shortened by 5 bases and J by 2 bases, with 10 bases between the two germline ends. The CDR3 length is 14 residues. CDR3 DNA sequence: TGTGCCAGTAGTCTGAGCCTTGGCAATCAGCCCCAGCATTTT. It is translated as CASSLSLGNQPQHF.